This TCR beta chain appears in the sequencing data of a study of early T cells in non-severe SARS-CoV-2 infection. Trimming pared 6 bases from V and 5 bases from J, leaving 16 bases between. CDR1 is WSHSY, CDR2 SAAADI, per germline. CDR3 length: 14 residues. This clonotype was detected only a few times. Attached unique molecular identifiers marked individual cDNA molecules. MiXCR was run by TCRdb on the 5' RACE reads, yielding one entry per CDR3 protein. Of 75,000 to 90,000 distinct CDR3 sequences listed, about 9.4% are singletons. The chain carries TRBV10-2 and TRBJ1-2, with TRBD1 as a possible D gene (6 bases). The input for sequencing was whole blood, taken at baseline. This TCR was sampled from an adult who was a healthcare worker with PCR-confirmed SARS-CoV-2 infection or an uninfected control (not recorded which). CDR3 protein: CASRTGTYNYGYTF. In DNA, the CDR3 is TGCGCCAGCAGGACAGGCACCTACAATTATGGCTACACCTTC.